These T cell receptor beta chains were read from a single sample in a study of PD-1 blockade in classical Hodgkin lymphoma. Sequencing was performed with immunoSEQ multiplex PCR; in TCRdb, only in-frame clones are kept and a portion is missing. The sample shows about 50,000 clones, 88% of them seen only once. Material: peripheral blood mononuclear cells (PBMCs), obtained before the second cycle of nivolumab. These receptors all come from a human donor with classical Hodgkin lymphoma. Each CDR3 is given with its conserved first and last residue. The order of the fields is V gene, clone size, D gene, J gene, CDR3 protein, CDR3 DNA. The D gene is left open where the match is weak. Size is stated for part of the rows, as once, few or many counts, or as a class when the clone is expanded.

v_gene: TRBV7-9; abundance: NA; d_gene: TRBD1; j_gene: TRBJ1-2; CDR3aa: CASSPYPGQGAGYTF; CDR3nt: TGTGCCAGCAGCCCCTATCCGGGACAGGGGGCGGGCTACACCTTC
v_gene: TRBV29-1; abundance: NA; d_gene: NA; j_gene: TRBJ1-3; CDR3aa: CSVGIVGNTIYF; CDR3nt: TGCAGCGTCGGGATTGTTGGAAACACCATATATTTT
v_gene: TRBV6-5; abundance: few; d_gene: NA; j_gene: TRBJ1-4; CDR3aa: CASSFPGPNEKLFF; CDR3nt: TGTGCCAGCAGTTTCCCGGGTCCGAATGAAAAACTGTTTTTT
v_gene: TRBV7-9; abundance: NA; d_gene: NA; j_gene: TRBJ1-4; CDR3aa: CASSLGAGSGEKLFF; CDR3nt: TGTGCCAGCAGCTTAGGGGCAGGATCAGGTGAAAAACTGTTTTTT
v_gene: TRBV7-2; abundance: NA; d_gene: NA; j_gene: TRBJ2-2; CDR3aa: CASSLGLGLAGELFF; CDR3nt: TGTGCCAGCAGCTTAGGTTTGGGTCTCGCCGGGGAGCTGTTTTTT
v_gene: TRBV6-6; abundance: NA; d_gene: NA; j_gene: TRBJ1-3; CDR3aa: CASGRRGAAGNTIYF; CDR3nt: TGTGCCAGTGGGAGGAGGGGAGCTGCCGGAAACACCATATATTTT
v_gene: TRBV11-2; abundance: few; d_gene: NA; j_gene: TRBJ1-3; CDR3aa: CASSLVGSGNTIYF; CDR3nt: TGTGCCAGCAGCTTAGTGGGCTCTGGAAACACCATATATTTT
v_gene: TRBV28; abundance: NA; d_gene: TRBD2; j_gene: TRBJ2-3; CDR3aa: CASSSLGTSGVTDTQYF; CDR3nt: TGTGCCAGCAGTTCCTTAGGGACTAGCGGGGTCACAGATACGCAGTATTTT
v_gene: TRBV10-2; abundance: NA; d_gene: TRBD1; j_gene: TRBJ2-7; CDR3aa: CASSTGGYEQYF; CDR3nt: TGCGCCAGCAGTACAGGGGGCTACGAGCAGTACTTC
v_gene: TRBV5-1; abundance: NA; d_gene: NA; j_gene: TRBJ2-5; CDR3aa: CASRIQGGETQYF; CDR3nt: TGCGCCAGCAGAATACAGGGCGGGGAGACCCAGTACTTC
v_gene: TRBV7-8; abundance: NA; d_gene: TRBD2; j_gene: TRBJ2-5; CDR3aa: CASSRGLAGETQYF; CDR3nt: TGTGCCAGCAGCCGTGGACTAGCCGGAGAGACCCAGTACTTC
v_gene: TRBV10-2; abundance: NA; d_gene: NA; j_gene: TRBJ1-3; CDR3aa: CASSEMLGGTGNTIYF; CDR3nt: TGCGCCAGCAGTGAGATGCTCGGGGGTACTGGAAACACCATATATTTT
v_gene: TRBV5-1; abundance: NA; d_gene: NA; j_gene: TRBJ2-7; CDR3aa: CASSDSYEQYF; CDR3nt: TGCGCCAGCAGCGACTCCTACGAGCAGTACTTC
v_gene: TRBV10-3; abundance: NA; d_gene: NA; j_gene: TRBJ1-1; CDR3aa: CAISESRGTGGAFF; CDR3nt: TGTGCCATCAGTGAGTCAAGGGGTACTGGGGGAGCTTTCTTT
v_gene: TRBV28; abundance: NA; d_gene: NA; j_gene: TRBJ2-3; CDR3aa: CASKSAGTTSTDTQYF; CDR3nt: TGTGCCAGCAAATCAGCGGGTACGACAAGCACAGATACGCAGTATTTT
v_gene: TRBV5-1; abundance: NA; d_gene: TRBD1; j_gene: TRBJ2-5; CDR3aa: CASSLGQGAETQYF; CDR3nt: TGCGCCAGCAGCTTGGGCCAGGGGGCAGAGACCCAGTACTTC
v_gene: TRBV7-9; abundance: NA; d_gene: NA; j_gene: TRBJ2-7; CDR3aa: CASSSTRGPSSSYEQYF; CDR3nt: TGTGCCAGCAGCTCAACGAGAGGACCATCGAGCTCCTACGAGCAGTACTTC
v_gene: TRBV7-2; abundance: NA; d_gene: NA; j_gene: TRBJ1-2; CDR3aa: CASSLKGPVDYTF; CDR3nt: TGTGCCAGCAGCTTAAAAGGACCTGTAGACTACACCTTC
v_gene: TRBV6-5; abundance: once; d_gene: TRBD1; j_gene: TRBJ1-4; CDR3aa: CASSYSGTVNEKLFF; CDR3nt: TGTGCCAGCAGTTACTCCGGGACAGTTAATGAAAAACTGTTTTTT
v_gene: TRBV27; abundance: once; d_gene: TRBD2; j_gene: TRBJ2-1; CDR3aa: CASRVAGAYNEQFF; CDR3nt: TGTGCCAGCAGGGTAGCGGGGGCTTACAATGAGCAGTTCTTC
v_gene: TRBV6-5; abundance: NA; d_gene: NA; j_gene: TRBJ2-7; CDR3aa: CASSYFRVASYEQYF; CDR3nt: TGTGCCAGCAGTTACTTCAGGGTCGCCTCCTACGAGCAGTACTTC
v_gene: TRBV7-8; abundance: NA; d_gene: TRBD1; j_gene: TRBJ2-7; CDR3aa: CASSLYASGTAFYEQYF; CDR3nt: TGTGCCAGCAGCTTATATGCTTCCGGGACAGCATTTTACGAGCAGTACTTC
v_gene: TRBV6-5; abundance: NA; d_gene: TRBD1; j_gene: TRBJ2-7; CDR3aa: CASNAGGRTNYEQYF; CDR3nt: TGTGCCAGCAACGCAGGGGGACGGACGAACTACGAGCAGTACTTC
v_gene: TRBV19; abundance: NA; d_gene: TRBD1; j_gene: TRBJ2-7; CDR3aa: CASRGTGDSYEQYF; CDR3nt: TGTGCCAGTAGAGGGACAGGGGACTCCTACGAGCAGTACTTC
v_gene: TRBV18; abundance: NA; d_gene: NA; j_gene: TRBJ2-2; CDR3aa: CASSGGNTGELFF; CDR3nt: TGTGCCAGCTCAGGGGGAAACACCGGGGAGCTGTTTTTT
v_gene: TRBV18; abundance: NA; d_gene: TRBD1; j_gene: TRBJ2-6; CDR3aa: CASSPMVRQGASGANVLTF; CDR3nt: TGTGCCAGCTCACCAATGGTGCGACAGGGGGCCTCTGGGGCCAACGTCCTGACTTTC
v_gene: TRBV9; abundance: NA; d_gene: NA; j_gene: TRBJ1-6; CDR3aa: CASSVGGVSVNSPLHF; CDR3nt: TGTGCCAGCAGCGTCGGAGGGGTGTCCGTTAATTCACCCCTCCACTTT
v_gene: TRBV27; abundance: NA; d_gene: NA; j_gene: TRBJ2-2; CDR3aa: CASTTIGHTGELFF; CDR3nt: TGTGCCAGCACCACTATCGGACACACCGGGGAGCTGTTTTTT
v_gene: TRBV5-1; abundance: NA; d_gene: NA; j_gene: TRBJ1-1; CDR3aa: CASRSGHPNTEAFF; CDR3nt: TGCGCCAGCAGGTCGGGACACCCGAACACTGAAGCTTTCTTT
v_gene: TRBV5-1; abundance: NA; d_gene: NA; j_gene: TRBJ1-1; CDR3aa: CASSSEGGLNTEAFF; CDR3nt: TGCGCCAGCAGCTCGGAGGGGGGACTGAACACTGAAGCTTTCTTT
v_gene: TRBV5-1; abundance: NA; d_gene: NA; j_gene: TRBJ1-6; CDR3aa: CASNENGNSPLHF; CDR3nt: TGCGCCAGCAATGAAAACGGCAATTCACCCCTCCACTTT
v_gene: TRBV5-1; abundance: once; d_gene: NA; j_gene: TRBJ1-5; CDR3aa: CASRQDPREPQHF; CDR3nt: TGCGCCAGCAGACAGGATCCTCGAGAGCCCCAGCACTTT
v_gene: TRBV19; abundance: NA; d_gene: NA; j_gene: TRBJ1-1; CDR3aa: CASRQGGTEAFF; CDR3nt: TGTGCCAGTAGACAGGGCGGCACTGAAGCTTTCTTT
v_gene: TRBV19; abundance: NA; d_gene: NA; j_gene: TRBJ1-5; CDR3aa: CATGGEGLTQPQHF; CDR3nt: TGTGCCACGGGGGGGGAAGGCTTGACTCAGCCCCAGCATTTT
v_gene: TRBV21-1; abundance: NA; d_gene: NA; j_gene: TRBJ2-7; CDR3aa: CASSEGTGDGYEQYF; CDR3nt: TGTGCCAGCAGCGAAGGGACAGGGGATGGGTACGAGCAGTACTTC
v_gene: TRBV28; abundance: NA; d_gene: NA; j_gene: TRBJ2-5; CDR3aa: CASSFNVGHQETQYF; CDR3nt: TGTGCCAGCAGTTTTAATGTAGGGCACCAAGAGACCCAGTACTTC
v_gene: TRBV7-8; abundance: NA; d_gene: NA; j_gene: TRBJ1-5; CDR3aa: CASSSNRGNQPQHF; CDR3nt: TGTGCCAGCAGCTCCAACAGGGGCAATCAGCCCCAGCATTTT
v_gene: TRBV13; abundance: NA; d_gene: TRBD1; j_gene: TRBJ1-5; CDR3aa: CASSSSTGSQPQHF; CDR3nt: TGTGCCAGCAGCTCCTCGACAGGGTCTCAGCCCCAGCATTTT
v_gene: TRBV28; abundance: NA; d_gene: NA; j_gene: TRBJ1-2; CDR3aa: CASSLLGWINYGYTF; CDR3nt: TGTGCCAGCAGTTTATTGGGTTGGATTAACTATGGCTACACCTTC
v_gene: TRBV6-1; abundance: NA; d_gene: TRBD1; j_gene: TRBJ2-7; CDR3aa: CASSGGDRGQGYEQYF; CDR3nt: TGTGCCAGCAGTGGGGGTGACAGGGGGCAGGGTTACGAGCAGTACTTC
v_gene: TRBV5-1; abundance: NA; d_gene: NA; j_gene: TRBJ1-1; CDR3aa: CASSLGRGNTEAFF; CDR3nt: TGCGCCAGCAGCTTGGGCAGGGGGAACACTGAAGCTTTCTTT
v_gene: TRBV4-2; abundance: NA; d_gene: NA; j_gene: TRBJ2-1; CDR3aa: CASSQPGSWGNEQFF; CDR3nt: TGTGCCAGCAGCCAACCGGGCTCCTGGGGCAATGAGCAGTTCTTC
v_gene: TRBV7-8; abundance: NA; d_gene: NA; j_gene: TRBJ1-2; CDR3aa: CASSLAQRNYGYTF; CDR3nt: TGTGCCAGCAGCTTAGCTCAGCGTAACTATGGCTACACCTTC
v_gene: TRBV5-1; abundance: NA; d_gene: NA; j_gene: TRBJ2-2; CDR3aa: CASSLEGVTGELFF; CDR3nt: TGCGCCAGCAGCTTGGAAGGGGTCACCGGGGAGCTGTTTTTT
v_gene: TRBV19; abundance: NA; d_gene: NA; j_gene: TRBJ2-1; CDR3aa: CASSRLGNEQFF; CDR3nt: TGTGCCAGTAGTAGACTAGGCAATGAGCAGTTCTTC
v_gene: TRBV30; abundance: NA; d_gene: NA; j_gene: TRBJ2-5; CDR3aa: CAWSWGDGETQYF; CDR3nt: TGTGCCTGGAGTTGGGGGGACGGGGAGACCCAGTACTTC
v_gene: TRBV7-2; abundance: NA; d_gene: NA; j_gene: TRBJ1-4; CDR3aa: CASSYGGEKLFF; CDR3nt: TGTGCCAGCAGCTATGGGGGGGAAAAACTGTTTTTT
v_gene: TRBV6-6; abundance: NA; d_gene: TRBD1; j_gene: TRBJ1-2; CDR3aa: CASSYMDRGRAGYTF; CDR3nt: TGTGCCAGCAGTTACATGGACAGGGGGCGAGCTGGCTACACCTTC
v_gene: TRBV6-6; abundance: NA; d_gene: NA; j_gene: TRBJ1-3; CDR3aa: CASSLSSGNTIYF; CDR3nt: TGTGCCAGCAGTTTAAGCTCTGGAAACACCATATATTTT
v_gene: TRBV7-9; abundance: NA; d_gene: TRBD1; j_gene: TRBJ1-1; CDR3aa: CASSIRQGPTSTEAFF; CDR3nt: TGTGCCAGCAGCATCAGACAGGGCCCGACGTCCACTGAAGCTTTCTTT
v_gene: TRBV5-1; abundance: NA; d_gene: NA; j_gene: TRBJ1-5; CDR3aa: CASSEGTDQPQHF; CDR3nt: TGCGCCAGCAGCGAGGGAACGGATCAGCCCCAGCATTTT
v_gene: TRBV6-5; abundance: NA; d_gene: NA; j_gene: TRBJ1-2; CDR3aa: CASSQSGANYGYTF; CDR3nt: TGTGCCAGCAGTCAATCAGGGGCTAACTATGGCTACACCTTC
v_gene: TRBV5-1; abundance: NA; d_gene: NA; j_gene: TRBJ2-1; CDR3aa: CASSPQLAINEQFF; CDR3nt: TGCGCCAGCAGTCCCCAATTAGCAATCAATGAGCAGTTCTTC
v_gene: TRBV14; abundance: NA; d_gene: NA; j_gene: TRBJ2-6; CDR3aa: CASSQALMGSGANVLTF; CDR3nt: TGTGCCAGCAGCCAGGCGCTGATGGGTTCTGGGGCCAACGTCCTGACTTTC
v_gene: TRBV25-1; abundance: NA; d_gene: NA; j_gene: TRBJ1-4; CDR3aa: CASSEGAGIKGEKLFF; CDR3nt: TGTGCCAGCAGTGAGGGGGCGGGGATAAAGGGAGAAAAACTGTTTTTT
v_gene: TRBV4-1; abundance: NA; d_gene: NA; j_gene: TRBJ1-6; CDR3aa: CASSRTLMGNSPLHF; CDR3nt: TGCGCCAGCAGCCGAACTCTTATGGGTAATTCACCCCTCCACTTT
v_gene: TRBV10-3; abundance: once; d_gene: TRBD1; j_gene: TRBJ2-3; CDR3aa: CAIRGDRGTDTQYF; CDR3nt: TGTGCCATCAGGGGGGACAGGGGCACAGATACGCAGTATTTT
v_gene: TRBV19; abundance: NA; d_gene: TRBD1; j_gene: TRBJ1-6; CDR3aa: CASNGQGGSPLHF; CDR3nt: TGTGCCAGTAATGGGCAGGGGGGATCACCCCTCCACTTT
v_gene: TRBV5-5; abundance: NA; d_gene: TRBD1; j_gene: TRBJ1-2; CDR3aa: CASSPGQGPHGYTF; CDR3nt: TGTGCCAGCAGCCCCGGACAGGGCCCCCATGGCTACACCTTC
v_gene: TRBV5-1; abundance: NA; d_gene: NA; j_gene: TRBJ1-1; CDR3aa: CASASGLDPMRDTEAFF; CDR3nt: TGCGCCAGCGCCTCGGGGTTGGACCCTATGCGGGACACTGAAGCTTTCTTT